This section outlines one T cell receptor (beta chain) sequence together with its context. Its target is not known. The V segment lost 7 bases and the J segment 6 bases; nucleotides outside the gene matches: 9. CDR3 length: 15 residues. This specimen comes from a study of OX40 agonist ivuxolimab in advanced cancers. Study summary: Patients' therapy was ivuxolimab, an antibody that acts as an agonist of OX40 (CD134). There were three patients with partial responses, one having hepatocellular carcinoma and two cutaneous melanoma. Enrollees could have had prior anti-PD-1, anti-PD-L1 or anti-CTLA-4 therapy, which approximately 40% had received.

Some clones are missing from TCRdb's copy, which holds only in-frame ones; the method was immunoSEQ multiplex PCR. This sample has several thousand clones, with around 77% found just once. Study-wide results and caveats: Expanded clones were, on average, more numerous in CD8+ T cells than in CD4+.

Sequenced material: CD4+ or CD8+ T cells sorted from blood, taken in a trial of the OX40 agonist ivuxolimab. The sequence was obtained from an adult with an advanced solid tumor such as melanoma, head and neck, liver or kidney cancer. This chain links TRBV5-3 with TRBJ1-6, with TRBD1 matching 8 bases. TRBV5-3 is reported as an ORF; its role is uncertain. The CDR3 DNA reads as TGTGCCAGATTTCGGGGGACAGGCAGTAATTCACCCCTCCACTTT. Protein sequence: CARFRGTGSNSPLHF.